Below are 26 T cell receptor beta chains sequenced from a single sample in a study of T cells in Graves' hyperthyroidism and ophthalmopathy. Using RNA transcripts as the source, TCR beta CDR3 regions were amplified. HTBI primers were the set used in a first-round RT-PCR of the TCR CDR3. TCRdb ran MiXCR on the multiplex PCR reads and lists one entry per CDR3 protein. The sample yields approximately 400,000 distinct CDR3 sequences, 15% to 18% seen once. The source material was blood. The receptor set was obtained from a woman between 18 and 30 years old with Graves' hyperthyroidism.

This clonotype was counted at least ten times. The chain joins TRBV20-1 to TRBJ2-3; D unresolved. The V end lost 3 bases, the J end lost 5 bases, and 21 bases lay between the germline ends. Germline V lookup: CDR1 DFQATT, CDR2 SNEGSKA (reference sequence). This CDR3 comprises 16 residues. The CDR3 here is CSASALASVVIDTQYF. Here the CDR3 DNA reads TGCAGTGCTAGTGCACTGGCGAGCGTCGTTATAGATACGCAGTATTTT.

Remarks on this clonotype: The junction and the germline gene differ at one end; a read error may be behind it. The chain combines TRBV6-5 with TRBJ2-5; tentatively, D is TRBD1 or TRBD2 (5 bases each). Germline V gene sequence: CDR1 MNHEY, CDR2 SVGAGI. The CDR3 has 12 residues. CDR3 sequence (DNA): TGTGCCAGCAGTTACTTAGGGGAGACCCCGTACTTC. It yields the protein CASSYLGETPYF.

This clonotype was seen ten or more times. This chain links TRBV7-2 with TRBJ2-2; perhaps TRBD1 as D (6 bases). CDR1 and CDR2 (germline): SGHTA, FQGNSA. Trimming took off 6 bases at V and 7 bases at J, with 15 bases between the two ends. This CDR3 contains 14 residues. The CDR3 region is CASRGAGAFGELFF. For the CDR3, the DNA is TGTGCCAGCAGAGGGGCAGGGGCTTTCGGGGAGCTGTTTTTT.

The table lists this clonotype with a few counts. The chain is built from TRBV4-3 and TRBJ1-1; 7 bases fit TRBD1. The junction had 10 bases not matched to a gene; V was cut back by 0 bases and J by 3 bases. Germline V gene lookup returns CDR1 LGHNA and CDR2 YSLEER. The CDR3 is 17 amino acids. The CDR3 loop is CASSQDVSGTAYTEAFF. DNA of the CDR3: TGCGCCAGCAGCCAAGATGTTTCCGGGACAGCCTACACTGAAGCTTTCTTT.

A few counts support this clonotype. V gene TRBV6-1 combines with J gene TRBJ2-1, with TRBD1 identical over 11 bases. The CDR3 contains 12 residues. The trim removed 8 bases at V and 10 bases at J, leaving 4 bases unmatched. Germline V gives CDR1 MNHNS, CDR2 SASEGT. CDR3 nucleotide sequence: TGTGCCAGCTCGGACAGGGGGCGGGAGCAGTTCTTC. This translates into CASSDRGREQFF.

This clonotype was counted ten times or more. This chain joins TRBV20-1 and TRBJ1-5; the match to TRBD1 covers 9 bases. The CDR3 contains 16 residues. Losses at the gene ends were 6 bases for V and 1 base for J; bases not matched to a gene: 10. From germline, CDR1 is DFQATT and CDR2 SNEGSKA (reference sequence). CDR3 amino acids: CSATDTGGWSNQPQHF. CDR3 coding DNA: TGCAGTGCCACGGACACAGGGGGCTGGAGCAATCAGCCCCAGCATTTT.

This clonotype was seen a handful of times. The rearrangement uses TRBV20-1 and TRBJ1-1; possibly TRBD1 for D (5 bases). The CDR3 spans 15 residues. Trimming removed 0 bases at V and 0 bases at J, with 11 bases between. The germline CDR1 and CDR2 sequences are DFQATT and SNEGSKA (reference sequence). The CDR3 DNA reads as TGCAGTGCTAGAGATGTATCACAGGTGAACACTGAAGCTTTCTTT. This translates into CSARDVSQVNTEAFF.

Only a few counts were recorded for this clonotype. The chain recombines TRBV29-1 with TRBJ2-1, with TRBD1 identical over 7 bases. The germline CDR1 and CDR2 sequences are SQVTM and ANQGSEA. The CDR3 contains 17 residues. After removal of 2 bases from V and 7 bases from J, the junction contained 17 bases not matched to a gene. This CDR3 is CSVELGQGEGTGNEQFF. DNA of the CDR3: TGCAGCGTTGAACTGGGGCAGGGGGAAGGAACTGGAAATGAGCAGTTCTTC.

DNA for the CDR3: TGTGCCAGCAGTTCAACAGGGGGCGCGGGGGGGCTTCCTACCGGGGAGCTGTTTTTT. Protein: CASSSTGGAGGLPTGELFF. The chain employs TRBV25-1 and TRBJ2-2; D could derive from TRBD1 or TRBD2 (9 bases each). Germline-derived CDR1 and CDR2 are MGHDK and SYGVNS. V lost 5 bases to trimming and J lost 5 bases, with 27 bases between them. This CDR3 is 19 amino acids long.

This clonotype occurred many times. The CDR3, as DNA: TGTGCCAGCAGCTCTCTGGGGGGAGAAGGCACAGATACGCAGTATTTT. Its translation is CASSSLGGEGTDTQYF. The chain joins TRBV7-9 to TRBJ2-3; tentatively, D is TRBD2 (6 bases). The CDR3 spans 16 residues. V was trimmed by 4 bases and J by 1 base, leaving 15 bases between them. The germline CDR1 and CDR2 sequences are SEHNR and FQNEAQ (reference sequence).

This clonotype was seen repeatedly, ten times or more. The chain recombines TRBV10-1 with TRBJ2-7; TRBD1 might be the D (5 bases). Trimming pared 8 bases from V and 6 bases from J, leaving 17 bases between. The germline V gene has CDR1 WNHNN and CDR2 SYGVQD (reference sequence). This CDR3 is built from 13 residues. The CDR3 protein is CASGSQGSPEQYF. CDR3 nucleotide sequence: TGCGCCAGCGGATCCCAGGGATCCCCCGAGCAGTACTTC.

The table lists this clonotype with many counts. Here the CDR3 reads CASTITVRGASTDTQYF. For the CDR3, the DNA is TGTGCCAGCACCATAACGGTACGGGGGGCTAGCACAGATACGCAGTATTTT. The V call is TRBV28, the J call TRBJ2-3; perhaps TRBD2 as D (7 bases). Germline assignment: CDR1 MDHEN and CDR2 SYDVKM. The CDR3 totals 17 residues. Trimming took off 7 bases at V and 0 bases at J, with 20 bases between the two ends.

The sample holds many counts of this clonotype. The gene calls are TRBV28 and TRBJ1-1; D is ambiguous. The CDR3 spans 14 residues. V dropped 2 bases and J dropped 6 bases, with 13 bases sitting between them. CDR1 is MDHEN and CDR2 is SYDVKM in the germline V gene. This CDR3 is CASSLPLERAEAFF. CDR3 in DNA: TGTGCCAGCAGTTTACCCCTGGAAAGGGCTGAAGCTTTCTTT.

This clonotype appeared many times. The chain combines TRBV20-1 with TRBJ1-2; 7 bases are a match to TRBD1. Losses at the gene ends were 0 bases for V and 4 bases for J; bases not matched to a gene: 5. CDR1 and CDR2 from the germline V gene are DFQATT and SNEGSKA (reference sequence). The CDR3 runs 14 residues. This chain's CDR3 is CSAREDREGYGYTF. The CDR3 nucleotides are TGCAGTGCTAGAGAAGACAGGGAAGGCTATGGCTACACCTTC.

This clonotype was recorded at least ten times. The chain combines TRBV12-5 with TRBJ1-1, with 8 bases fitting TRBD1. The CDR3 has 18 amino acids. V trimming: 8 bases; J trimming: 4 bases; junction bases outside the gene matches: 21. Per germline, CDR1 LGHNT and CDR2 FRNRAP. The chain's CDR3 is CASILAFSGQGSFTEAFF. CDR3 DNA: TGTGCTAGTATCCTCGCTTTTAGTGGACAGGGAAGTTTCACTGAAGCTTTCTTT.

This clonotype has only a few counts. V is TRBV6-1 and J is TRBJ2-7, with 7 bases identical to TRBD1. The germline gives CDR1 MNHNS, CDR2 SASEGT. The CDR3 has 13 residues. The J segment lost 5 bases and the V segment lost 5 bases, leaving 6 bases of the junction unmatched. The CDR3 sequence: CASSTYDRDEQYF. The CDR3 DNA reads TGTGCCAGCAGTACCTACGACAGGGACGAGCAGTACTTC.

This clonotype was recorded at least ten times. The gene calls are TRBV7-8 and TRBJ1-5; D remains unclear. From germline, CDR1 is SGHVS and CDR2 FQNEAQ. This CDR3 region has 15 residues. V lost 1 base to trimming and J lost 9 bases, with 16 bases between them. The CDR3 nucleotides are TGTGCCAGCAGCTTAGTCCCGCCACCGGCATGGCCCCAGCATTTT. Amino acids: CASSLVPPPAWPQHF.

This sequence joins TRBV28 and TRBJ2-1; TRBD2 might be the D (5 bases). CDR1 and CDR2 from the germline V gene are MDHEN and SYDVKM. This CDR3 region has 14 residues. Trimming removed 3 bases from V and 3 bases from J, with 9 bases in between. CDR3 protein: CASSLTINYNEQFF. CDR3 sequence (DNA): TGTGCCAGCAGTTTGACTATTAACTACAATGAGCAGTTCTTC.

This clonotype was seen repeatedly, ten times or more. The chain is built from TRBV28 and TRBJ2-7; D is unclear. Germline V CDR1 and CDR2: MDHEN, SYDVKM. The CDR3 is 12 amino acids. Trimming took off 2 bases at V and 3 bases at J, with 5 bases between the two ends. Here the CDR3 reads CASSLAIYEQYF. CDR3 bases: TGTGCCAGCAGTTTAGCTATCTACGAGCAGTACTTC.

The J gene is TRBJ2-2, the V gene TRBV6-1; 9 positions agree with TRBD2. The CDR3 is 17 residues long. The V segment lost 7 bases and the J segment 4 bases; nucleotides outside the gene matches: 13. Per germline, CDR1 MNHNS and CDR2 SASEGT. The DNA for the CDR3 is TGTGCCAGCAACCTTGGGGATAGCGGGAGAGTCACCGGGGAGCTGTTTTTT. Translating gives CASNLGDSGRVTGELFF.

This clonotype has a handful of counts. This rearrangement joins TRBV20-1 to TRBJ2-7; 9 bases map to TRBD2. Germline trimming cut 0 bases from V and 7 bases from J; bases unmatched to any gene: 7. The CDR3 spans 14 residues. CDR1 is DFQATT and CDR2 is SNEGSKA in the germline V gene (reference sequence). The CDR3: CSARDEAGGGEQYF. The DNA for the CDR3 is TGCAGTGCTAGAGACGAAGCGGGAGGAGGGGAGCAGTACTTC.

CDR3 nucleotide sequence: TGTGCCAGCTCACCGGGGCTCTCTGGGGCCAACGTCCTGACTTTC. It codes for CASSPGLSGANVLTF. The chain couples TRBV18 to TRBJ2-6; D might be TRBD1 (5 bases). V dropped 3 bases and J dropped 0 bases, with 6 bases sitting between them. The CDR3 covers 15 residues. Germline V gives CDR1 KGHSH, CDR2 LQKENI.

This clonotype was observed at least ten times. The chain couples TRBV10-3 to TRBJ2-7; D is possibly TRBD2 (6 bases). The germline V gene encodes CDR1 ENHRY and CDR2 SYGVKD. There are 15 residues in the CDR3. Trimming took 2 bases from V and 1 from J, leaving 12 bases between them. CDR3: CAISESREVSYEQYF. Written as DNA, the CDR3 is TGTGCCATCAGTGAGAGCAGGGAGGTATCCTACGAGCAGTACTTC.

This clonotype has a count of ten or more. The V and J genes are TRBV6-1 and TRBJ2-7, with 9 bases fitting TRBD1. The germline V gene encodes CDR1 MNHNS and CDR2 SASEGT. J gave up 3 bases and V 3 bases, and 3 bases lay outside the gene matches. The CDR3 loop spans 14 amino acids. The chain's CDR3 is CASSDADRGYEQYF. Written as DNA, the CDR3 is TGTGCCAGCAGTGACGCGGACAGGGGCTACGAGCAGTACTTC.

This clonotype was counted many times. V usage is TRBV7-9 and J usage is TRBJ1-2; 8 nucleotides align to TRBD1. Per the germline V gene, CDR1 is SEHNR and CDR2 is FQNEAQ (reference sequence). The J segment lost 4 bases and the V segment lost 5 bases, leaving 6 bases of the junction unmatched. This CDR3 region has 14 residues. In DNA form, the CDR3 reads TGTGCCAGCAGCCTGGGACAGGAGGCCTATGGCTACACCTTC. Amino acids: CASSLGQEAYGYTF.

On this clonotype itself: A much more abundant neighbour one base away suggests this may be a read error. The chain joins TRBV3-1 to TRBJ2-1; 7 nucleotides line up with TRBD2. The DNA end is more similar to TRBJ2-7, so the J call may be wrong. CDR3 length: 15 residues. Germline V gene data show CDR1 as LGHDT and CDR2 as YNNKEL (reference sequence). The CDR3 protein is CASSHGGSSYNEQYF. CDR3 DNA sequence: TGTGCCAGCAGCCACGGCGGGAGCTCCTACAATGAGCAGTACTTC.